The 20 T cell receptor beta chains below come from one sample, sequenced in a study of glioma-infiltrating T cells. TCR alpha and beta CDR3 regions were amplified from RNA using iRepertoire nested multiplex PCR. TCRdb ran MiXCR on the multiplex PCR reads and lists one entry per CDR3 protein. This sample has fewer than 500,000 distinct CDR3 sequences, with 41% found just once. Sequencing input: glioma tissue, nonneoplastic brain tissue, or PBMCs (not recorded which). The receptors derive from a human donor with low-grade glioma or glioblastoma, undergoing nonglioma brain surgery, or in good health (not recorded which).

Notes on this clonotype: Given a much more abundant clone one base away, this may be a read error. This sequence joins TRBV28 and TRBJ1-1; TRBD1 agrees at 8 bases. The CDR3 has 15 residues. Germline assignment: CDR1 MDHEN and CDR2 SYDVKM. This CDR3 is CASRLMDRVNTKAFF. The DNA of the CDR3 is TGTGCCAGCAGACTCATGGACAGGGTGAACACTAAAGCTTTCTTT. The full variable domain, its missing parts supplied by reference TRBV28 and TRBJ1-1, is DVKVTQSSRYLVKRTGEKVFLECVQDMDHENMFWYRQDPGLGLRLIYFSYDVKMKEKGDIPEGYSVSREKKERFSLILESASTNQTSMYLCASRLMDRVNTKAFFGQGTRLTVV.

With respect to this clonotype: A much larger clonotype is one base distant, so this may be a read error. The rearrangement joins TRBV6-1 to TRBJ2-7, with 11 bases aligning to TRBD2. The trim removed 7 bases at V and 7 bases at J, leaving 9 bases unmatched. The CDR3 totals 14 residues. CDR1 is MNHNS and CDR2 is SASEGT in the germline V gene. CDR3 nucleotides: TGTGCCAGCACCCCACTAGCGGGGGCCAATGAGCAGTACTTC. Translation gives CASTPLAGANEQYF.

The chain has TRBV6-6 and TRBJ2-3; D gene ambiguous. This CDR3 is 17 amino acids long. The germline V gene has CDR1 MNHNY and CDR2 SVGAGI (reference sequence). With 2 bases removed from V and 0 bases from J, the gap between germline ends came to 15 bases. CDR3 sequence reads: CASSYPPVPSSTDTQYF. For the CDR3, the DNA is TGTGCCAGCAGTTACCCCCCCGTGCCGTCCAGCACAGATACGCAGTATTTT.

In regard to this clonotype: A much larger clone lies a single base off, so this may be a read error. This sequence joins TRBV27 and TRBJ1-1, with D maybe TRBD1 (6 bases). There are 13 residues in the CDR3. Germline loops: CDR1 MNHEY, CDR2 SMNVEV (reference sequence). For the CDR3, the DNA is TGTGCCAGCAGACCCGGGGGCGGAACTGTAGCTTTCTTT. As protein: CASRPGGGTVAFF.

The table lists this clonotype with a few counts. The chain carries TRBV7-9 and TRBJ1-2; D is unresolved. Germline CDR1 is SEHNR and CDR2 is FQNEAQ (reference sequence). V was trimmed by 3 bases and J by 7 bases, leaving 12 bases between them. The CDR3 extends over 13 amino acids. The CDR3, as DNA: TGTGCCAGCAGCTTCGCCACAGAGACTGGCTACACCTTC. This translates into CASSFATETGYTF.

This chain uses TRBV27 with TRBJ2-1; D is undetermined. Germline CDR1 and CDR2: MNHEY and SMNVEV (reference sequence). V shed 8 bases and J shed 6 bases, with 17 bases lying between them. This CDR3 has 14 residues. This CDR3 reads CASAEIGESNEQFF. CDR3 DNA: TGTGCCAGCGCAGAGATAGGAGAGAGCAATGAGCAGTTCTTC.

As regards this clonotype: This may arise from a read error, as a much more abundant clone is one base away. The genes are TRBV6-1 and TRBJ1-6, with a tentative D call TRBD1 (5 bases). This CDR3 contains 15 residues. Per germline, CDR1 MNHNS and CDR2 SASEGT. The CDR3 DNA is TGTGCCACCAGTTCGCAGGGAGGCGAGTCCTCACCCCTCCACTTT. This encodes CATSSQGGESSPLHF.

This clonotype showed up just a few times. The chain joins TRBV3-1 to TRBJ1-2, with D uncertain. The length of the CDR3 is 14 residues. From germline, CDR1 is LGHDT and CDR2 YNNKEL (reference sequence). Trimming took 4 bases from V and 6 from J, leaving 15 bases between them. CDR3 in amino acids: CASSRRGAADGYTF. The CDR3 nucleotides are TGTGCCAGCAGCCGACGAGGCGCGGCGGATGGCTACACCTTC.

This clonotype occurred a few times. The V and J genes are TRBV20-1 and TRBJ2-3; 7 nucleotides match TRBD1. Germline V gene data show CDR1 as DFQATT and CDR2 as SNEGSKA (reference sequence). Trimming cost V 5 bases and J 1 base; bases outside gene matches: 9. The CDR3 spans 15 residues. DNA for the CDR3: TGCAGTGCTGCCCCCCACAGGGGACGCACAGATACGCAGTATTTT. This encodes CSAAPHRGRTDTQYF.

Concerning this clonotype itself: Just one base apart from a much larger clone, this may be a read error. V and J are TRBV7-2 and TRBJ1-1, with 7 bases fitting TRBD1. From germline, CDR1 is SGHTA and CDR2 FQGNSA. This CDR3 contains 16 residues. V was pared by 5 bases and J by 0 bases, with 9 bases of the junction left unmatched. In nucleotides, the CDR3 is TGTGCCAGCAGCCTACGCCCGGGACAGATGAACACTGAAGCTTTCTTT. Its protein is CASSLRPGQMNTEAFF. Full variable domain (rest looked up from reference TRBV7-2 and TRBJ1-1): GAGVSQSPSNKVTEKGKDVELRCDPISGHTALYWYRQSLGQGLEFLIYFQGNSAPDKSGLPSDRFSAERTGGSVSTLTIQRTQQEDSAVYLCASSLRPGQMNTEAFFGQGTRLTVV.

Worth noting for this clonotype: One end of the junction fails to match germline, which may point to a read error. The J gene is TRBJ1-1, the V gene TRBV27; 8 bases map to TRBD1. The germline V gene has CDR1 MNHEY and CDR2 SMNVEV (reference sequence). This CDR3 has 15 amino acids. The CDR3 spells CASSFCQGANTEALF. DNA for the CDR3: TGTGCCAGCAGTTTCTGTCAGGGGGCGAACACTGAAGCTCTCTTT.

This chain links TRBV5-4 with TRBJ2-1; tentative D call: TRBD1 (7 bases). The CDR3 has 16 residues. Germline CDR1 reads SGHNT; CDR2 reads YYREEE (reference sequence). V lost 6 bases to trimming and J lost 5 bases, with 21 bases between them. In DNA form, the CDR3 reads TGTGCCAGCATCCAAGTAGCAGGGGGGACAAACAATGAGCAGTTCTTC. Translating gives CASIQVAGGTNNEQFF.

The rearrangement joins TRBV2 to TRBJ1-3; no clear D. Germline CDR1 reads SNHLY; CDR2 reads FYNNEI. The CDR3 runs to 13 residues. The germline V and J ends were trimmed by 10 bases and 4 bases, with 14 bases remaining between them. CDR3 sequence: CAIPGDSGNTIYF. The CDR3 DNA reads TGTGCCATCCCAGGAGATTCAGGAAACACCATATATTTT. Full variable domain (missing parts from reference TRBV2 and TRBJ1-3): EPEVTQTPSHQVTQMGQEVILRCVPISNHLYFYWYRQILGQKVEFLVSFYNNEISEKSEIFDDQFSVERPDGSNFTLKIRSTKLEDSAMYFCAIPGDSGNTIYFGEGSWLTVV.

This clonotype was found many times. The J gene is TRBJ2-3, the V gene TRBV27; D might be TRBD2 (6 bases). Germline-derived CDR1 and CDR2 are MNHEY and SMNVEV (reference sequence). This CDR3 has 14 amino acids. Trimming stripped 8 bases from V and 14 bases from J, with 26 bases between. DNA for the CDR3: TGTGCCAGCCGACCCCTAGGGAGGCAAATAGAGGGGTATTTT. Protein: CASRPLGRQIEGYF.

Notes on this clonotype: With a much larger clone just one base away, this may be a read error. The chain employs TRBV20-1 and TRBJ2-1, with D possibly being TRBD1 (6 bases). This CDR3 is 15 amino acids long. CDR1 is DFQATT and CDR2 is SNEGSKA in the germline V gene (reference sequence). CDR3 in DNA: TGCGGTGCTAGCTCAGGACAGCAGTTTTTCAATGAGCAGTTCTTC. Its translation: CGASSGQQFFNEQFF.

Concerning this clonotype: This could be a read error, since a much larger clone is one nucleotide away. The rearrangement links TRBV28 to TRBJ1-2; D gene unclear. The CDR3 covers 12 residues. CDR1 is MDHEN and CDR2 is SYDVKM in the germline V gene. CDR3 in DNA: TGTGCCAGCAGTTTATCTAAATATGGCTACACCTTC. Its protein is CASSLSKYGYTF.

This clonotype has ten or more counts. The V call is TRBV28, the J call TRBJ1-1; 8 bases line up with TRBD1. The CDR3 extends over 13 amino acids. Germline lookup yields CDR1 MDHEN and CDR2 SYDVKM. The junction had 6 bases not matched to a gene; V was cut back by 7 bases and J by 5 bases. The CDR3 loop is CASIQGGRTEAFF. CDR3 bases: TGTGCCAGCATACAGGGGGGGAGAACTGAAGCTTTCTTT. The full variable domain, rest sourced from reference TRBV28 and TRBJ1-1, is DVKVTQSSRYLVKRTGEKVFLECVQDMDHENMFWYRQDPGLGLRLIYFSYDVKMKEKGDIPEGYSVSREKKERFSLILESASTNQTSMYLCASIQGGRTEAFFGQGTRLTVV.

The V and J genes are TRBV19 and TRBJ2-7, with 8 bases identical to TRBD2. The CDR3 contains 14 residues. CDR1 LNHDA and CDR2 SQIVND come from the germline V gene (reference sequence). V trimming: 4 bases; J trimming: 5 bases; junction bases outside the gene matches: 7. The CDR3 region is CASSTGVAGNEQYF. The CDR3 DNA sequence: TGTGCCAGTAGTACCGGGGTAGCGGGAAACGAGCAGTACTTC.

For this clonotype: A much larger clone differs from this one at a single base, so this may be a read error. This chain links TRBV28 with TRBJ2-7, with no clear D. The CDR3 consists of 14 residues. Trimming took off 3 bases at V and 0 bases at J, with 9 bases between the two ends. Germline assignment: CDR1 MDHEN and CDR2 SYDVKM. The CDR3 DNA is TGTGCCAGCAGTTTTCGGACCACCTCCTACGAGCAGTACTTC. It translates to CASSFRTTSYEQYF.

The chain has TRBV28 and TRBJ2-7, with 7 bases fitting TRBD2. After removal of 6 bases from V and 2 bases from J, the junction contained 7 bases not matched to a gene. The CDR3 contains 14 residues. In germline, CDR1 is MDHEN, CDR2 SYDVKM. The CDR3, as DNA: TGTGCCAGCAGAACTATTGGGGGGGCCTACGAGCAGTACTTC. Translation gives CASRTIGGAYEQYF.